This record concerns one TCR beta chain sequence. Rearranged V-D-J TRB sequences were amplified with a mixed TRB-A/B primer pool. In TCRdb, the multiplex PCR reads were re-called with MiXCR into one record per CDR3 protein. The sample records about 8,000 distinct CDR3 sequences, roughly half being singletons. This sample stems from a study of T cell repertoires in aging, cancer and after chemotherapy. The template was genomic DNA from peripheral blood, not RNA. The TCR comes from a human donor with a solid tumor. Specimen: blood.

This CDR3 reads CASSSIQGGEAFF. Here the CDR3 DNA reads TGTGCCAGCAGCTCAATACAGGGGGGGGAAGCTTTCTTT. The rearrangement links TRBV9 to TRBJ1-1; 8 bases map to TRBD1. This CDR3 contains 13 residues. V lost 4 bases, J lost 8 bases, and 7 bases stayed unmatched. Germline-derived CDR1 and CDR2 are SGDLS and YYNGEE.